The 14 T cell receptor beta chains below come from one sample, sequenced in a study of shared clonotypes between healthy human individuals. Some clones are missing from TCRdb's copy, which holds only in-frame ones; the method was immunoSEQ multiplex PCR. This table holds approximately 1.9 million clones, around 93% found once. CD45RO negativity and positive selection for CCR7 defined naive CD8 cells, a population that excluded terminally differentiated effector memory CD45RA+ cells. The sequencing input was naive CD8+ T cells from PBMCs. Receptor source: a man aged 18 to 29 in good health. Some clones in this sample may be carry-over from other donors' samples.

Worth noting for this clone: Other DNA sequences in this specimen translate into the identical CDR3. The V and J genes are TRBV19 and TRBJ2-1, with a weak D call TRBD2 (5 bases). The V gene lost 1 base and the J gene lost 4 bases, with 5 bases spanning the gap. CDR1 LNHDA and CDR2 SQIVND come from the germline V gene (reference sequence). The CDR3 sequence is 13 residues long. The CDR3 here is CASSIAGYNEQFF. DNA of the CDR3: TGTGCCAGTAGTATAGCGGGATACAATGAGCAGTTCTTC.

This rearrangement joins TRBV7-7 to TRBJ2-5; no clear D gene. Germline-derived CDR1 and CDR2 are SSHAT and FNYEAQ (reference sequence). The CDR3 runs to 14 residues. V was cut by 4 bases and J by 5 bases, with 14 bases left in between. Here the CDR3 reads CASSSPSSGETQYF. As DNA, the CDR3 is TGTGCCAGCAGCTCCCCGTCCTCCGGGGAGACCCAGTACTTC.

This chain connects TRBV13 to TRBJ1-1; D gene uncertain. The CDR3 is 15 amino acids. Trimming left V 4 bases short and J 3 bases short, with 15 bases between. The germline gives CDR1 PRHDT, CDR2 FYEKMQ (reference sequence). The DNA of the CDR3 is TGTGCCAGCAGCTCCCGGGGTAGGGCAGACACTGAAGCTTTCTTT. Amino acid sequence: CASSSRGRADTEAFF.

The V gene is TRBV7-9, the J gene TRBJ2-1, with D possibly matching TRBD2 (6 bases). The CDR3 length is 15 residues. CDR1 is SEHNR, CDR2 FQNEAQ, per germline (reference sequence). With 5 bases removed from V and 4 bases from J, the gap between germline ends came to 15 bases. CDR3 sequence reads: CASSPPGGPYNEQFF. The CDR3 DNA sequence: TGTGCCAGCAGCCCACCCGGGGGTCCATACAATGAGCAGTTCTTC.

This clone was recorded once. The chain employs TRBV27 and TRBJ2-7; no clear D. CDR1 and CDR2 from the germline V gene are MNHEY and SMNVEV (reference sequence). Trimming took 1 base from V and 2 from J, leaving 12 bases between them. This CDR3 has 15 residues. The CDR3 region has the DNA TGTGCCAGCAGTTTATGGGCTGCTTGGCCCTACGAGCAGTACTTC. Translation gives CASSLWAAWPYEQYF.

This rearrangement joins TRBV30 to TRBJ1-2; D is perhaps TRBD1 (5 bases). CDR1 GTSNPN and CDR2 SVGIG come from the germline V gene (reference sequence). CDR3 size: 15 residues. Trimming removed 7 bases at V and 8 bases at J, with 26 bases between. CDR3 in amino acids: CASPLGQGFQRGYTF. The CDR3 coding sequence is TGTGCCTCCCCCCTGGGGCAGGGCTTTCAGCGAGGCTACACCTTC.

This chain uses TRBV14 with TRBJ2-1; D gene ambiguous. With 4 bases removed from V and 9 bases from J, the gap between germline ends came to 10 bases. This CDR3 has 12 residues. Germline V gene data show CDR1 as SGHDN and CDR2 as FVKESK. CDR3 sequence (DNA): TGTGCCAGCAGCCGAAACCTCGCTGAGCAGTTCTTC. It yields the protein CASSRNLAEQFF.

This clone has only one observation. V gene TRBV7-9 combines with J gene TRBJ2-7, with D perhaps given as TRBD1 or TRBD2 (6 bases each). Trimming shortened V by 3 bases and J by 7 bases, and 16 bases separated the two germline ends. Germline V lookup: CDR1 SEHNR, CDR2 FQNEAQ (reference sequence). The CDR3 totals 14 residues. CDR3 in amino acids: CASSLRDTVGEQYF. CDR3 in DNA: TGTGCCAGCAGCTTGCGGGACACTGTGGGAGAGCAGTACTTC.

Note on this clone: Within the sample, other DNA sequences also encode this same CDR3. The CDR3 coding sequence is TGTGCCAGCAGTTTGAGTAGCAATCAGCCCCAGCATTTT. Amino acid sequence: CASSLSSNQPQHF. The V gene is TRBV27, the J gene TRBJ1-5; no definite D call. The V and J ends lost 3 bases and 0 bases respectively, with 3 bases between them. CDR1 and CDR2 (germline): MNHEY, SMNVEV (reference sequence). The CDR3 is 13 residues long.

The J gene is TRBJ2-2, the V gene TRBV7-9; D unclear. CDR1 SEHNR and CDR2 FQNEAQ come from the germline V gene (reference sequence). CDR3 length equals 15 residues. V was pared by 5 bases and J by 5 bases, with 15 bases between. CDR3 region: CASSAHFDPTGELFF. CDR3 coding DNA: TGTGCCAGCAGCGCTCACTTTGATCCAACCGGGGAGCTGTTTTTT. Looking up the rest from reference TRBV7-9 and TRBJ2-2 gives the full variable domain: DTGVSQNPRHKITKRGQNVTFRCDPISEHNRLYWYRQTLGQGPEFLTYFQNEAQLEKSRLLSDRFSAERPKGSFSTLEIQRTEQGDSAMYLCASSAHFDPTGELFFGEGSRLTVL.

Regarding this clone: Other DNA sequences of this sample code for an identical CDR3. V usage is TRBV18 and J usage is TRBJ2-1, with 11 nucleotides matching TRBD2. Germline V gives CDR1 KGHSH, CDR2 LQKENI. After removal of 0 bases from V and 2 bases from J, the junction contained 3 bases not matched to a gene. This CDR3 has 17 amino acids. The CDR3 loop reads CASSPPRLAGTYNEQFF. The CDR3 bases are TGTGCCAGCTCACCACCGCGACTAGCGGGAACCTACAATGAGCAGTTCTTC.

The CDR3 region has the DNA TGTGCCAGCAGCGTAGGGCTAGGCGGGTCCTACGAGCAGTACTTC. The encoded protein is CASSVGLGGSYEQYF. The chain uses TRBV9 and TRBJ2-7, with D possibly matching TRBD2 (5 bases). CDR1 and CDR2 from the germline V gene are SGDLS and YYNGEE. The CDR3 has 15 amino acids. V was cut by 0 bases and J by 1 base, with 11 bases left in between.

V usage is TRBV2 and J usage is TRBJ2-1, with 15 bases lining up with TRBD2. V gave up 6 bases and J gave up 0 bases; unmatched junction bases: 6. This CDR3 region has 18 residues. Germline V gene sequence: CDR1 SNHLY, CDR2 FYNNEI. CDR3 protein: CASSGTSGRPSSYNEQFF. In nucleotides, the CDR3 is TGTGCCAGCAGCGGGACTAGCGGGAGGCCGAGCTCCTACAATGAGCAGTTCTTC.

This CDR3 reads CASSPTETWYGYTF. The CDR3 nucleotides are TGCGCCAGCAGCCCGACGGAGACTTGGTATGGCTACACCTTC. This rearrangement joins TRBV5-1 to TRBJ1-2; unclear D gene. The V gene lost 4 bases and the J gene lost 5 bases, with 15 bases spanning the gap. This CDR3 contains 14 residues. CDR1 SGHRS and CDR2 YFSETQ come from the germline V gene. Together with reference TRBV5-1 and TRBJ1-2, the CDR3 gives the full variable domain: KAGVTQTPRYLIKTRGQQVTLSCSPISGHRSVSWYQQTPGQGLQFLFEYFSETQRNKGNFPGRFSGRQFSNSRSEMNVSTLELGDSALYLCASSPTETWYGYTFGSGTRLTVV.